Reported below is one T cell receptor (beta chain). This entry comes from a study of shared T cell receptors in the human thymus. The CDR3 sequence is 16 residues long. Germline loops: CDR1 SEHNR, CDR2 FQNEAQ (reference sequence). Trimming removed 1 base from V and 2 bases from J; junction bases left unmatched: 3. Here immunoSEQ multiplex PCR was the method, and the copy in TCRdb shows in-frame clones only, minus some. Of hundreds of thousands of clones in the sample, 70% to 90% are singletons; the top ten hold 0.0095% to 0.011%. The same sample was also studied in work on human thymus T cells. That work states: During corrective heart surgery, resections were taken, and the thymus tissue came from them.

The V call is TRBV7-9, the J call TRBJ2-5, with 11 nucleotides matching TRBD2. The sample taken for sequencing was thymocytes. This TCR derives from a boy less than two years old with a congenital heart defect. The CDR3 nucleotides read TGTGCCAGCAGCTTAGGGCTAGCGGGAGGTCAAGAGACCCAGTACTTC. Protein product: CASSLGLAGGQETQYF. The whole variable domain, filled in from reference TRBV7-9 and TRBJ2-5, reads DTGVSQNPRHKITKRGQNVTFRCDPISEHNRLYWYRQTLGQGPEFLTYFQNEAQLEKSRLLSDRFSAERPKGSFSTLEIQRTEQGDSAMYLCASSLGLAGGQETQYFGPGTRLLVL.